Each of the 23 T cell receptor beta chains below was sequenced from the same sample in a study of T cells after yellow fever vaccination. Via MiXCR, TCRdb re-called the 5' RACE reads, giving one row per CDR3 protein. The sample contains about 58,000 distinct CDR3 sequences, approximately 6.1% of which appear only once. The sequences come from PBMCs, either bulk or a sorted T-cell subset (CD4+, CD8+, memory, or dextramer-sorted; not recorded which), collected on the day of the yellow fever booster vaccination. These receptor sequences come from a man younger than 35 who received the YFV17D yellow fever vaccine.

This clonotype was counted many times. The chain uses TRBV5-1 and TRBJ2-7; D may be TRBD2 (6 bases). Germline V gene data show CDR1 as SGHRS and CDR2 as YFSETQ. Trimming removed 0 bases at V and 4 bases at J, with 14 bases between. This CDR3 region has 15 residues. Here the CDR3 DNA reads TGCGCCAGCAGCTTGGGAGGTGACGGACTATACGAGCAGTACGTC. This gives the protein CASSLGGDGLYEQYV.

This clonotype was counted ten times or more. V and J are TRBV6-2 or TRBV6-3 and TRBJ2-2; D unclear. The length of the CDR3 is 15 residues. Trimming pared 2 bases from V and 2 bases from J, leaving 9 bases between. Per germline, CDR1 MNHEY and CDR2 SVGEGT. The chain's CDR3 is CASSYVLPNTGELFF. The CDR3 DNA sequence: TGTGCCAGCAGTTACGTACTGCCTAACACCGGGGAGCTGTTTTTT.

This clonotype has only a few counts. The V gene is TRBV6-5, the J gene TRBJ1-2; D may be TRBD1 (6 bases). Trimming removed 3 bases at V and 7 bases at J, with 9 bases between. This CDR3 has 12 residues. Germline-derived CDR1 and CDR2 are MNHEY and SVGAGI. CDR3 DNA sequence: TGTGCCAGCAGTTATGGGGGGGCTGGCTACACCTTC. Amino acid sequence: CASSYGGAGYTF.

This clonotype was picked up many times. The chain uses TRBV20-1 and TRBJ2-7; D remains unclear. Trimming removed 3 bases at V and 3 bases at J, with 9 bases between. CDR1 is DFQATT and CDR2 is SNEGSKA in the germline V gene (reference sequence). The CDR3 loop spans 12 amino acids. In DNA, the CDR3 is TGCAGTGCTAGTGACGAGTACTACGAGCAGTACTTC. The encoded protein is CSASDEYYEQYF.

The chain has TRBV19 and TRBJ2-3, with unresolved D. The V gene lost 6 bases and the J gene lost 4 bases, with 5 bases spanning the gap. The CDR3 covers 11 residues. CDR1 is LNHDA, CDR2 SQIVND, per germline (reference sequence). The CDR3 spells CASRSPDTQYF. The CDR3 nucleotides are TGTGCCAGTAGGTCTCCAGATACGCAGTATTTT. The full variable domain, rest sourced from reference TRBV19 and TRBJ2-3, is DGGITQSPKYLFRKEGQNVTLSCEQNLNHDAMYWYRQDPGQGLRLIYYSQIVNDFQKGDIAEGYSVSREKKESFPLTVTSAQKNPTAFYLCASRSPDTQYFGPGTRLTVL.

The chain is built from TRBV7-9 and TRBJ2-5; 7 bases agree with TRBD2. The CDR3 extends over 15 amino acids. The V and J ends lost 4 bases and 5 bases, in that order; junction bases with no gene match: 10. Per the germline V gene, CDR1 is SEHNR and CDR2 is FQNEAQ (reference sequence). In DNA, the CDR3 is TGTGCCAGCAGCTCCATTGGACTAGTGGAGGAGACCCAGTACTTC. It yields the protein CASSSIGLVEETQYF.

The sample holds many counts of this clonotype. V gene TRBV6-4 combines with J gene TRBJ2-3; 9 positions agree with TRBD1. The CDR3 sequence is 14 residues long. Germline V gives CDR1 MRHNA, CDR2 SNTAGT. V shed 4 bases and J 1 base; nucleotides not matched to a gene: 0. The CDR3 sequence: CASSGTGGTDTQYF. The CDR3, as DNA: TGTGCCAGCAGTGGGACAGGGGGCACAGATACGCAGTATTTT.

This clonotype was detected many times. J is TRBJ1-2 and V is TRBV10-2; 9 bases are a match to TRBD1. There are 14 residues in the CDR3. The germline V gene has CDR1 WSHSY and CDR2 SAAADI. V trimming: 5 bases; J trimming: 6 bases; junction bases outside the gene matches: 7. The CDR3 DNA sequence: TGCGCCAGCAGTCAACAGGGGGCGCGTAATGGCTACACCTTC. The encoded protein is CASSQQGARNGYTF.

This clonotype was counted a few times. The J gene is TRBJ2-1, the V gene TRBV5-6, with 11 bases matching TRBD1. With V trimmed by 4 bases and J by 8 bases, 8 bases remained unmatched. The CDR3 runs to 15 residues. Germline CDR1 reads SGHDT; CDR2 reads YYEEEE. The DNA for the CDR3 is TGTGCCAGCAGCCCTGGACAGGGGGCGTTTTATGAGCAGTTCTTC. Protein: CASSPGQGAFYEQFF.

The genes are TRBV5-4 and TRBJ2-3; D may be TRBD2 (6 bases). This CDR3 has 17 residues. V was trimmed by 4 bases and J by 1 base, leaving 19 bases between them. The germline V gene encodes CDR1 SGHNT and CDR2 YYREEE (reference sequence). Here the CDR3 reads CASSAELLATRTDTQYF. CDR3 sequence (DNA): TGTGCCAGCAGCGCGGAACTACTAGCAACCCGCACAGATACGCAGTATTTT.

The table lists this clonotype with many counts. The chain has TRBV9 and TRBJ2-1; maybe TRBD1 (5 bases). The ends were cut back, 3 bases at V and 6 bases at J, with 7 bases in the middle. Per the germline V gene, CDR1 is SGDLS and CDR2 is YYNGEE. The length of the CDR3 is 12 residues. The CDR3 DNA reads TGTGCCAGCAGCGCAGACAGCAATGAGCAGTTCTTC. It encodes CASSADSNEQFF.

In its sample, this clonotype was seen many times. The CDR3 bases are TGTGCCAGCAGTTTGTGGGCCGACTATGGCTACACCTTC. It translates to CASSLWADYGYTF. V gene TRBV6-5 combines with J gene TRBJ1-2; D remains ambiguous. Germline V gene data show CDR1 as MNHEY and CDR2 as SVGAGI. V was clipped by 4 bases and J by 3 bases, with 9 bases between them. The CDR3 sequence is 13 residues long.

This clonotype has a handful of counts. The rearrangement links TRBV4-1 to TRBJ2-5, with D possibly matching TRBD2 (6 bases). CDR1 is MGHRA and CDR2 is YSYEKL in the germline V gene. The CDR3 is 15 residues long. Trimming took off 3 bases at V and 6 bases at J, with 17 bases between the two ends. The CDR3 nucleotides read TGCGCCAGCAGCCAGCAGCGGGCCGGCGGGAAGACCCAGTACTTC. Translated, it gives CASSQQRAGGKTQYF.

This clonotype was seen a handful of times. The chain has TRBV2 and TRBJ1-5; D is unclear. Germline V gene sequence: CDR1 SNHLY, CDR2 FYNNEI. The CDR3 length is 13 residues. V lost 3 bases, J lost 8 bases, and 11 bases lay in between. DNA of the CDR3: TGTGCCAGCAGTGACTGGAGGACCGAGCCCCAGCATTTT. Amino acid sequence: CASSDWRTEPQHF.

Ten or more counts support this clonotype. V and J are TRBV29-1 and TRBJ2-1; D may be TRBD1 (6 bases). Looked up from germline, CDR1 is SQVTM and CDR2 is ANQGSEA. The V end was cut by 2 bases, the J end by 10 bases, with 15 bases between. There are 13 residues in the CDR3. CDR3 residues: CSVEIGQPHEQFF. In DNA form, the CDR3 reads TGCAGCGTTGAAATCGGACAGCCCCACGAGCAGTTCTTC.

V gene TRBV5-6 combines with J gene TRBJ2-3, with D possibly being TRBD2 (5 bases). V shed 0 bases and J shed 12 bases, with 11 bases lying between them. Per germline, CDR1 SGHDT and CDR2 YYEEEE. This CDR3 region has 12 residues. Here the CDR3 DNA reads TGTGCCAGCAGCTTGGGAGGGCAGAATCAGTATTTT. This codes for CASSLGGQNQYF.

The chain combines TRBV4-1 with TRBJ2-5, with no clear D. Per germline, CDR1 MGHRA and CDR2 YSYEKL. V was cut by 3 bases and J by 0 bases, with 8 bases left in between. The CDR3 is 14 amino acids. CDR3 region: CASSHRHYQETQYF. The CDR3 nucleotides are TGCGCCAGCAGCCATCGACACTACCAAGAGACCCAGTACTTC.

This clonotype occurred a few times. This sequence joins TRBV3-1 and TRBJ2-1; D is perhaps TRBD1 or TRBD2 (5 bases each). The CDR3 covers 14 residues. Trimming removed 5 bases from V and 9 bases from J, with 17 bases in between. CDR1 is LGHDT and CDR2 is YNNKEL in the germline V gene (reference sequence). The CDR3 is CASSARRSGPEQFF. Written as DNA, the CDR3 is TGTGCCAGCAGCGCCCGTAGATCGGGGCCTGAGCAGTTCTTC.

This chain uses TRBV28 with TRBJ2-3; D is ambiguous. CDR1 is MDHEN and CDR2 is SYDVKM in the germline V gene. V lost 5 bases and J 6 bases, leaving 18 bases between the germline ends. The length of the CDR3 is 15 residues. Written as DNA, the CDR3 is TGTGCCAGCAGTCCGTTCGGCCTACCCCCCGATACGCAGTATTTT. Translated, it gives CASSPFGLPPDTQYF.

The genes are TRBV9 and TRBJ2-2; 7 positions agree with TRBD2. Germline CDR1 and CDR2: SGDLS and YYNGEE. The CDR3 sequence is 16 residues long. V shed 2 bases, J shed 5 bases, and the junction held 9 bases outside the gene matches. The CDR3, as DNA: TGTGCCAGCAGCGTGCGACTAGCCCGAACTACCGGGGAGCTGTTTTTT. This translates into CASSVRLARTTGELFF. The whole variable domain, remainder taken from reference TRBV9 and TRBJ2-2, is DSGVTQTPKHLITATGQRVTLRCSPRSGDLSVYWYQQSLDQGLQFLIQYYNGEERAKGNILERFSAQQFPDLHSELNLSSLELGDSALYFCASSVRLARTTGELFFGEGSRLTVL.

This clonotype was seen ten or more times. The V and J genes are TRBV15 and TRBJ2-2, with a weak D call TRBD2 (5 bases). The germline gives CDR1 LNHNV, CDR2 YYDKDF (reference sequence). The germline V and J ends were trimmed by 8 bases and 8 bases, with 12 bases remaining between them. The CDR3 runs 12 residues. The DNA for the CDR3 is TGTGCCACCGGACTGTCGCCTGGGGAGCTGTTTTTT. Amino acids: CATGLSPGELFF.

This clonotype was seen at least ten times. The chain is built from TRBV11-2 and TRBJ2-1; weak D call: TRBD1 (6 bases). CDR3 length: 15 residues. Germline-derived CDR1 and CDR2 are SGHAT and FQNNGV. V lost 4 bases, J lost 1 base, and 11 bases lay in between. This chain's CDR3 is CASSSRGWSYNEQFF. The CDR3 DNA reads TGTGCCAGCAGCTCCAGGGGTTGGTCCTACAATGAGCAGTTCTTC. The full variable domain, in which reference TRBV11-2 and TRBJ2-1 provide the parts outside the CDR3, is EAGVAQSPRYKIIEKRQSVAFWCNPISGHATLYWYQQILGQGPKLLIQFQNNGVVDDSQLPKDRFSAERLKGVDSTLKIQPAKLEDSAVYLCASSSRGWSYNEQFFGPGTRLTVL.

This clonotype was detected many times. The CDR3 region has the DNA TGTGCCAGCAGCTTGGGCCGGGGGGGCGAGCAGTACGTC. Protein sequence: CASSLGRGGEQYV. The chain combines TRBV5-5 with TRBJ2-7; 8 bases match TRBD2. After removal of 0 bases from V and 6 bases from J, the junction contained 2 bases not matched to a gene. Germline V gene lookup returns CDR1 SGHKS and CDR2 YYEKEE (reference sequence). This CDR3 region has 13 residues.